Shown below are 17 T cell receptor beta chains from a single sample sequenced in a study of identical twins. TCRdb re-called the 5' RACE reads with MiXCR, one entry per CDR3 protein. The profile shows 450,000 or so distinct CDR3 sequences, around 24% of them singletons. The data also belong to a second study, concerning T cells expressing NK-cell markers.

Sequencing input: CD4+ T cells sorted from blood. These receptors originate from a woman aged 18-29 years in good health.

This clonotype was counted between two and nine times. The chain combines TRBV21-1 with TRBJ2-7; the table's D call, TRBD2, was not checked against the DNA. TRBV21-1 is noted as a pseudogene. This CDR3 contains 16 residues. Here the CDR3 reads CASSKDRLAVTYEQYF. The CDR3 DNA is TGTGCCAGCAGCAAAGACAGACTAGCGGTTACCTACGAGCAGTACTTC.

In this sample, this clonotype turned up many times. J is TRBJ1-3 and V is TRBV9; D might be TRBD1 (6 bases). The V end was cut by 6 bases, the J end by 8 bases, with 18 bases between. Looked up from germline, CDR1 is SGDLS and CDR2 is YYNGEE. This CDR3 is built from 14 residues. In nucleotides, the CDR3 is TGTGCCAGCAACTACGGGGGCTCCTCAGACACCATATATTTT. Translating it yields CASNYGGSSDTIYF.

This clonotype has a count of ten or more. The chain combines TRBV15 with TRBJ2-5; D is perhaps TRBD1 or TRBD2 (5 bases each). The CDR3 is made up of 11 amino acids. V lost 8 bases to trimming and J lost 5 bases, with 9 bases between them. The germline V gene has CDR1 LNHNV and CDR2 YYDKDF (reference sequence). The CDR3 loop reads CATSRGETQYF. CDR3 DNA sequence: TGTGCCACCTCGAGGGGCGAGACCCAGTACTTC.

This sequence joins TRBV10-1 and TRBJ2-7, with D unresolved. Germline-derived CDR1 and CDR2 are WNHNN and SYGVQD (reference sequence). The germline V and J ends were trimmed by 10 bases and 5 bases, with 15 bases remaining between them. This CDR3 spans 12 amino acids. Here the CDR3 DNA reads TGCGCCACCCACGACAATTACGACGAGCAGTACTTC. Amino acids: CATHDNYDEQYF.

The rearrangement links TRBV11-1 to TRBJ1-2; D remains unclear. CDR1 is SGHAT, CDR2 FQDESV, per germline (reference sequence). This CDR3 contains 18 residues. V was cut by 2 bases and J by 1 base, with 20 bases left in between. CDR3 protein: CASSLSMVGDTFNYGYTF. Here the CDR3 DNA reads TGTGCCAGCAGCTTAAGTATGGTTGGCGACACCTTTAACTATGGCTACACCTTC.

Only a few counts were recorded for this clonotype. The gene calls are TRBV5-1 and TRBJ2-1; D possibly corresponds to TRBD2 (6 bases). This CDR3 has 14 residues. V was trimmed by 4 bases and J by 10 bases, leaving 18 bases between them. Germline values: CDR1 SGHRS, CDR2 YFSETQ. CDR3 sequence: CASSEGPSGGEQFF. In nucleotides, the CDR3 is TGCGCCAGCAGCGAGGGACCATCAGGAGGGGAGCAGTTCTTC.

This clonotype was seen a few times. The rearrangement uses TRBV5-1 and TRBJ2-7, with D hard to call. CDR1 is SGHRS and CDR2 is YFSETQ in the germline V gene. This CDR3 comprises 14 residues. V was pared by 1 base and J by 3 bases, with 11 bases between. The CDR3 nucleotides are TGCGCCAGCAGCTTGAGCTCCGCGTTCTACGAGCAGTACTTC. Amino acids: CASSLSSAFYEQYF.

The rearrangement links TRBV12-3 or TRBV12-4 to TRBJ1-2; possible D gene TRBD1, 6 bases. V dropped 6 bases and J dropped 13 bases, with 15 bases sitting between them. CDR3 size: 11 residues. The CDR3 DNA is TGTGCCAGCAGCCTTAAAGGGGGACCCACCTTC. Encoded protein: CASSLKGGPTF.

This clonotype has more than one count but fewer than ten. CDR3 in DNA: TGTGCCATCAGCCCGAGACAGGGGGATCTCTACGAGCAGTACTTC. The encoded protein is CAISPRQGDLYEQYF. The chain recombines TRBV10-3 with TRBJ2-7; 9 nucleotides align to TRBD1. With 6 bases clipped from V and 3 bases from J, the junction kept 9 bases outside the gene matches. The CDR3 loop spans 15 amino acids. The germline gives CDR1 ENHRY, CDR2 SYGVKD.

This clonotype was seen ten or more times. The gene calls are TRBV29-1 and TRBJ1-2; maybe TRBD1 (6 bases). The length of the CDR3 is 14 residues. Germline values: CDR1 SQVTM, CDR2 ANQGSEA. V lost 4 bases to trimming and J lost 4 bases, with 16 bases between them. The chain's CDR3 is CSVVAETTGYGYTF. For the CDR3, the DNA is TGCAGCGTTGTCGCAGAGACGACAGGCTATGGCTACACCTTC.

The chain employs TRBV9 and TRBJ1-4; D may be TRBD1 (5 bases). Germline V lookup: CDR1 SGDLS, CDR2 YYNGEE. The CDR3 is 16 amino acids. The V and J ends lost 0 bases and 4 bases respectively, with 13 bases between them. This chain's CDR3 is CASSVGTSGGNEKLFF. In DNA, the CDR3 is TGTGCCAGCAGCGTAGGGACTAGCGGGGGTAATGAAAAACTGTTTTTT.

As to this clonotype: Germline and junction disagree at one end, which may indicate a read error. The J gene is TRBJ2-1, the V gene TRBV11-2; 8 bases align to TRBD2. The CDR3 is 18 amino acids. Germline V CDR1 and CDR2: SGHAT, FQNNGV. The CDR3: CDSSLLPTRGGAIREQFF. Here the CDR3 DNA reads TGTGACAGCAGCCTCCTTCCAACACGGGGGGGCGCAATACGTGAGCAGTTCTTC.

The chain employs TRBV6-1 and TRBJ2-5; D is unresolved. Germline CDR1 MNHNS, CDR2 SASEGT. Trimming stripped 7 bases from V and 2 bases from J, with 14 bases between. This CDR3 comprises 14 residues. In DNA, the CDR3 is TGTGCCAGCAACACACGGGCTGCTCAAGAGACCCAGTACTTC. It translates to CASNTRAAQETQYF.

The chain's CDR3 is CASSRSGRLYNEQFF. The CDR3 DNA is TGTGCCAGCAGCCGGAGCGGGAGACTTTACAATGAGCAGTTCTTC. V gene TRBV7-2 combines with J gene TRBJ2-1; 8 nucleotides agree with TRBD2. Germline-derived CDR1 and CDR2 are SGHTA and FQGNSA. V trimming: 5 bases; J trimming: 4 bases; junction bases outside the gene matches: 7. This CDR3 spans 15 amino acids.

This clonotype has only a few counts. This chain uses TRBV12-3 or TRBV12-4 with TRBJ1-5; the match to TRBD1 covers 7 bases. With 5 bases clipped from V and 3 bases from J, the junction kept 4 bases outside the gene matches. The CDR3 loop spans 14 amino acids. CDR3 DNA sequence: TGTGCCAGCAGTCAGGGACAGATCAATCAGCCCCAGCATTTT. This gives the protein CASSQGQINQPQHF.

This clonotype was observed a handful of times. Written as DNA, the CDR3 is TGTGCCAGCACCCATCCCGCGCTAACTGGGGCCAACGTCCTGACTTTC. Amino acids: CASTHPALTGANVLTF. V gene TRBV11-2 combines with J gene TRBJ2-6; D gene ambiguous. This CDR3 has 16 amino acids. Deletions cut 7 bases from V and 2 bases from J, with 15 bases between. Germline CDR1 reads SGHAT; CDR2 reads FQNNGV.

This clonotype was detected only a few times. The chain joins TRBV10-2 to TRBJ1-6; D is perhaps TRBD1 (5 bases). Germline V gene data show CDR1 as WSHSY and CDR2 as SAAADI. CDR3 length equals 16 residues. With 1 base removed from V and 5 bases from J, the gap between germline ends came to 12 bases. The CDR3 DNA is TGCGCCAGCAGTGAGTGGCGCAGGGTGGATAATTCACCCCTCCACTTT. Encoded protein: CASSEWRRVDNSPLHF.